The 4 T cell receptor beta chains given below trace back to one sample, sequenced in a study of T-cell reconstitution after alpha-beta-depleted transplantation in children. As it was prepared, the TCRbeta library received unique molecular identifiers. TCRdb re-analysed the PCR reads in MiXCR, keeping a single row per CDR3 protein. The sample yields some 500,000 distinct CDR3 sequences, 15% to 20% seen once. This specimen consisted of PBMCs from the stem cell graft donor, obtained from the stem cell graft. The receptors were gathered from a human donor who donated a stem cell graft to a child with acute lymphoblastic leukemia.

Points on this clonotype: A much larger clone is a single base away; this may be a read error. The V call is TRBV7-3, the J call TRBJ2-5; 9 nucleotides agree with TRBD1. This CDR3 is 13 amino acids long. Germline CDR1 SGHTA, CDR2 FQGTGA. The CDR3 protein is CPSSADRGETQYF. DNA of the CDR3: TGTCCCAGCAGCGCGGACAGGGGAGAGACCCAGTACTTC.

This clonotype has only a few counts. V is TRBV4-1 and J is TRBJ2-3; D perhaps matches TRBD2 (6 bases). Per germline, CDR1 MGHRA and CDR2 YSYEKL. CDR3 length: 17 amino acids. The V and J ends lost 1 base and 2 bases respectively, with 16 bases between them. CDR3: CASSQVRGRRPTDTQYF. CDR3 DNA: TGCGCCAGCAGCCAAGTCCGAGGGAGGAGGCCCACAGATACGCAGTATTTT.

This clonotype came up a few times. The chain employs TRBV5-1 and TRBJ2-1, with D maybe TRBD2 (5 bases). The germline V gene encodes CDR1 SGHRS and CDR2 YFSETQ. V shed 0 bases and J shed 5 bases, with 9 bases lying between them. The CDR3 totals 14 residues. CDR3 residues: CASSLGWEHNEQFF. CDR3 DNA sequence: TGCGCCAGCAGCTTGGGGTGGGAGCACAATGAGCAGTTCTTC.

The rearrangement joins TRBV5-5 to TRBJ1-2; TRBD1 agrees at 8 bases. With 0 bases clipped from V and 7 bases from J, the junction kept 5 bases outside the gene matches. This CDR3 is built from 14 residues. Germline V gives CDR1 SGHKS, CDR2 YYEKEE (reference sequence). CDR3 protein: CASSLGGQAGGYTF. The CDR3 DNA sequence: TGTGCCAGCAGCTTGGGGGGACAGGCTGGTGGCTACACCTTC.